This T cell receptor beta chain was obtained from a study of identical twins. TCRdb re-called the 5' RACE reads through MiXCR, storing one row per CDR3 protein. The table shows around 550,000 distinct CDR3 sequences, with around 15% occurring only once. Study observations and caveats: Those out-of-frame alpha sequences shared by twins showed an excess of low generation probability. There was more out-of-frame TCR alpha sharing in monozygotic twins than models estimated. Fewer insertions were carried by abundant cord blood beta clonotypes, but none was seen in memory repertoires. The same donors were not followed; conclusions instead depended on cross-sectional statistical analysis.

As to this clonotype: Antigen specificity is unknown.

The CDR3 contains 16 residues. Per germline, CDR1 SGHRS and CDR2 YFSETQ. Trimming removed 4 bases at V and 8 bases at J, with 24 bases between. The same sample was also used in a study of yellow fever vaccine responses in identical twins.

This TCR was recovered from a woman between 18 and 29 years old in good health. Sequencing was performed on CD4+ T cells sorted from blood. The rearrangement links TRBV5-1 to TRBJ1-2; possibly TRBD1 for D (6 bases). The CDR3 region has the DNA TGCGCCAGCAGCCTGGCTCCTTTATTGGGGGCGGGCGGCTACACCTTC. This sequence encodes CASSLAPLLGAGGYTF.